One TCR beta chain is described in this entry. Antigen specificity is unknown. These data are taken from a study of OX40 agonist ivuxolimab in advanced cancers. Whole-study context: Ivuxolimab, which is an agonistic anti-OX40 (CD134) antibody, was administered to the patients. Study results and limitations: Average numbers of expanded clones were greater in CD8+ T cells than in CD4+. At 0.1-3.0 mg/kg, partial responders had clonal expansion among the lowest observed. At doses 0.1 to 3.0 mg/kg, CD4+ and CD8+ clones expanded.

This CDR3 comprises 14 residues. V lost 1 base and J 9 bases, leaving 14 bases between the germline ends. Germline V CDR1 and CDR2: SGHNT, YYREEE (reference sequence). Profiled with immunoSEQ multiplex PCR; TCRdb holds only in-frame clones, not every one. The table includes about 72,000 clones, 80% to 90% detected once. This clonotype originated in an adult with an advanced solid tumor such as melanoma, head and neck, liver or kidney cancer. The V and J genes are TRBV5-4 and TRBJ2-4; D uncertain. Sequencing used CD4+ or CD8+ T cells sorted from blood, obtained in a trial of the OX40 agonist ivuxolimab. The CDR3 nucleotides are TGTGCCAGCAGCTTGCCGCCCCCCGATGGCATTCAGTACTTC. Residues: CASSLPPPDGIQYF.